Listed below are T cell receptor beta chains from one sample, sequenced in a study of control samples from healthy donors and cancer patients. Profiling relied on immunoSEQ multiplex PCR, and the TCRdb table lists in-frame clones only, not all of them. The profile covers some 120,000 clones, with 70% to 90% appearing a single time and roughly 3.1% taken by the ten largest. The sequenced material came from blood. The receptors originated from a man aged 50-59 years in good health. The CDR3 runs from the conserved cysteine through the conserved F or W. Fields, in order: D gene, V gene, J gene, clone size, CDR3 length, CDR3 DNA, CDR3 protein. The D gene is left open where the match is weak. Size is omitted from some rows. Given values are once, few, many or a class for expanded clones.

D: TRBD1
V: TRBV4-1
J: TRBJ1-2
size: NA
length: 13
DNA: TGCGCCAGCAGCCAAAGGACAGGGGCTGGCTACACCTTC
CDR3: CASSQRTGAGYTF

D: NA
V: TRBV19
J: TRBJ2-3
size: NA
length: 13
DNA: TGTGCCAGTAGTCCCCCCAACACAGATACGCAGTATTTT
CDR3: CASSPPNTDTQYF

D: TRBD1
V: TRBV28
J: TRBJ1-5
size: NA
length: 15
DNA: TGTGCCAGCAGTCCGGGACAGCATAGCAATCAGCCCCAGCATTTT
CDR3: CASSPGQHSNQPQHF

D: NA
V: TRBV15
J: TRBJ1-3
size: NA
length: 14
DNA: TGTGCCACCAGCGTCATAAGGGGAGGAAACACCATATATTTT
CDR3: CATSVIRGGNTIYF

D: TRBD2
V: TRBV15
J: TRBJ2-7
size: NA
length: 12
DNA: TGTGCCACCAGCAGTAGCGGGGTTGAGCAGTACTTC
CDR3: CATSSSGVEQYF

D: TRBD1
V: TRBV10-1
J: TRBJ2-1
size: NA
length: 15
DNA: TGCGCCAGCAGTGAGCGGTGGGACAGCTACAATGAGCAGTTCTTC
CDR3: CASSERWDSYNEQFF

D: NA
V: TRBV7-8
J: TRBJ1-5
size: NA
length: 15
DNA: TGTGCCAGCAGCCCCGGGGTAGGTTTACTTCAGCCCCAGCATTTT
CDR3: CASSPGVGLLQPQHF

D: TRBD1
V: TRBV2
J: TRBJ1-1
size: NA
length: 14
DNA: TGTGCCAGCAGTCGACAGGGGCCGAACACTGAAGCTTTCTTT
CDR3: CASSRQGPNTEAFF

D: TRBD1
V: TRBV6-1
J: TRBJ2-1
size: NA
length: 15
DNA: TGTGCCAGCAGGGAAGGACAGGGTACTTACAATGAGCAGTTCTTC
CDR3: CASREGQGTYNEQFF

D: NA
V: TRBV5-1
J: TRBJ1-5
size: few
length: 15
DNA: TGCGCCAGCAGCTTGGAAGGGCAGGCCAATCAGCCCCAGCATTTT
CDR3: CASSLEGQANQPQHF

D: TRBD1
V: TRBV2
J: TRBJ1-4
size: NA
length: 15
DNA: TGTGCCAGCAGTGAAAGGGGGCCAACTAATGAAAAACTGTTTTTT
CDR3: CASSERGPTNEKLFF

D: TRBD2
V: TRBV18
J: TRBJ2-5
size: few
length: 16
DNA: TGTGCCAGCTCTCCCAGCGGGGCCGGGAGTTGGGAGACCCAGTACTTC
CDR3: CASSPSGAGSWETQYF

D: NA
V: TRBV4-1
J: TRBJ1-2
size: NA
length: 18
DNA: TGCGCCAGCAGCCATTACCTTGGGACGGCCGCTTCTAATTATGGCTACACCTTC
CDR3: CASSHYLGTAASNYGYTF

D: TRBD1
V: TRBV10-2
J: TRBJ2-3
size: NA
length: 15
DNA: TGCGCCAGCAGTGAGCCCGGACAGGGAACAGATACGCAGTATTTT
CDR3: CASSEPGQGTDTQYF

D: NA
V: TRBV28
J: TRBJ2-2
size: NA
length: 14
DNA: TGTGCCAGCAGGGTCCAGGGCTTCACCGGGGAGCTGTTTTTT
CDR3: CASRVQGFTGELFF

D: NA
V: TRBV4-2
J: TRBJ2-7
size: NA
length: 14
DNA: TGTGCCAGCAGCCAGACAAAGGCTACCTACGAGCAGTACTTC
CDR3: CASSQTKATYEQYF

D: NA
V: TRBV11-3
J: TRBJ1-2
size: once
length: 12
DNA: TGTGCCAGCAGCAGCAGGGGTGGCGGCTACACCTTC
CDR3: CASSSRGGGYTF

D: NA
V: TRBV11-2
J: TRBJ1-2
size: NA
length: 15
DNA: TGTGCCAGCAGCTTAGAGTCCAGTCCGACTGGGGGCTACACCTTC
CDR3: CASSLESSPTGGYTF

D: NA
V: TRBV12-3/TRBV12-4
J: TRBJ1-3
size: NA
length: 13
DNA: TGTGCCAGCAGTTCTTACACTGGAAACACCATATATTTT
CDR3: CASSSYTGNTIYF

D: NA
V: TRBV2
J: TRBJ2-7
size: NA
length: 10
DNA: TGTGCCAGCGGCGAATACGAGCAGTACTTC
CDR3: CASGEYEQYF

D: NA
V: TRBV19
J: TRBJ2-7
size: NA
length: 16
DNA: TGTGCCAGTAGTATAGATGGCTTCCAGGGAGCCTACGAGCAGTACTTC
CDR3: CASSIDGFQGAYEQYF

D: NA
V: TRBV5-6
J: TRBJ1-1
size: NA
length: 12
DNA: TGTGCCAGCAGCTTGCGAGTCACTGAAGCTTTCTTT
CDR3: CASSLRVTEAFF

D: NA
V: TRBV9
J: TRBJ2-1
size: NA
length: 16
DNA: TGTGCCAGCAGCGTAGTGGCTGTGTCCTACTACAATGAGCAGTTCTTC
CDR3: CASSVVAVSYYNEQFF

D: NA
V: TRBV5-1
J: TRBJ2-5
size: once
length: 15
DNA: TGCGCCAGCAGCTTGGCCGGGGGGCGCTTAGAGACCCAGTACTTC
CDR3: CASSLAGGRLETQYF

D: NA
V: TRBV7-3
J: TRBJ1-5
size: NA
length: 15
DNA: TGTGCCAGCAGCTTATCCGGAGGGGGCAATCAGCCCCAGCATTTT
CDR3: CASSLSGGGNQPQHF

D: TRBD2
V: TRBV29-1
J: TRBJ2-3
size: NA
length: 16
DNA: TGCAGCGTTGAAGATCCACTAGCGGGGGGGCCGGGTACGCAGTATTTT
CDR3: CSVEDPLAGGPGTQYF

D: TRBD2
V: TRBV4-2
J: TRBJ2-1
size: NA
length: 14
DNA: TGTGCCAGCAGCCAAGAGACTAGCGGAAATGAGCAGTTCTTC
CDR3: CASSQETSGNEQFF

D: NA
V: TRBV10-1
J: TRBJ2-3
size: NA
length: 14
DNA: TGCGCCAGCGGTTTGGGGGGAAGCACAGATACGCAGTATTTT
CDR3: CASGLGGSTDTQYF

D: TRBD1
V: TRBV5-1
J: TRBJ1-2
size: once
length: 14
DNA: TGCGCCAGCAGCTTGGACAGGGGAAGTAATGGCTACACCTTC
CDR3: CASSLDRGSNGYTF

D: TRBD1
V: TRBV2
J: TRBJ1-2
size: NA
length: 14
DNA: TGTGCCAGCATTCTCAAACAGGGGAGAGGTGGCTACACCTTC
CDR3: CASILKQGRGGYTF

D: NA
V: TRBV6-5
J: TRBJ1-1
size: NA
length: 16
DNA: TGTGCCAGCAGTTACAGCCGCCCCAAAGGGCGCGCTGAAGCTTTCTTT
CDR3: CASSYSRPKGRAEAFF

D: NA
V: TRBV11-2
J: TRBJ1-4
size: NA
length: 14
DNA: TGTGCCAGCCGGGGATGGGAGGATGGGGAAAAACTGTTTTTT
CDR3: CASRGWEDGEKLFF

D: TRBD1
V: TRBV30
J: TRBJ1-4
size: NA
length: 11
DNA: TGTGCCGGAGGACAGGGTGAAAAACTGTTTTTT
CDR3: CAGGQGEKLFF

D: TRBD1
V: TRBV4-1
J: TRBJ1-5
size: NA
length: 14
DNA: TGCGCCAGCAGCCAAGGACAGGGGAATCAGCCCCAGCATTTT
CDR3: CASSQGQGNQPQHF

D: NA
V: TRBV7-6
J: TRBJ1-3
size: NA
length: 15
DNA: TGTGCCAGCAGCTCCCCCCCAGGCTCTGGAAACACCATATATTTT
CDR3: CASSSPPGSGNTIYF

D: NA
V: TRBV24-1
J: TRBJ2-2
size: NA
length: 14
DNA: TGTGCCACCAGTGATTTTGCCAAGACCGGGGAGCTGTTTTTT
CDR3: CATSDFAKTGELFF

D: TRBD1
V: TRBV27
J: TRBJ2-2
size: NA
length: 15
DNA: TGTGCCAGCAGTTCTAGACAGGGGCGCACCGGGGAGCTGTTTTTT
CDR3: CASSSRQGRTGELFF

D: NA
V: TRBV28
J: TRBJ1-4
size: NA
length: 13
DNA: TGTGCCAGCAGTTTAGGGGGAGATGAAAAACTGTTTTTT
CDR3: CASSLGGDEKLFF

D: NA
V: TRBV11-2
J: TRBJ2-3
size: NA
length: 13
DNA: TGTGCCAGCAGCTTCACTCAGGGAGATACGCAGTATTTT
CDR3: CASSFTQGDTQYF

D: TRBD1
V: TRBV6-1
J: TRBJ1-6
size: NA
length: 16
DNA: TGTGCCAGCAGTGACGCCGGACAGGGCTTTCGTTCACCCCTCCACTTT
CDR3: CASSDAGQGFRSPLHF

D: NA
V: TRBV25-1
J: TRBJ2-1
size: NA
length: 13
DNA: TGTGCCAGCAGTGAGCTCAGGGTAGCCGAGCAGTTCTTC
CDR3: CASSELRVAEQFF

D: NA
V: TRBV19
J: TRBJ1-1
size: NA
length: 13
DNA: TGTGCCAGTAGTGTACAGGGAAGTGGTGAAGCTTTCTTT
CDR3: CASSVQGSGEAFF

D: TRBD1
V: TRBV6-5
J: TRBJ2-1
size: NA
length: 13
DNA: TGTGCCAGCACCCGGACAGGGGAAGGTGAGCAGTTCTTC
CDR3: CASTRTGEGEQFF

D: NA
V: TRBV7-9
J: TRBJ2-5
size: NA
length: 14
DNA: TGTGCCAGCAGCGTCCGGTTGGTACAAGAGACCCAGTACTTC
CDR3: CASSVRLVQETQYF

D: TRBD2
V: TRBV9
J: TRBJ2-5
size: NA
length: 17
DNA: TGTGCCAGCAGCCCCGACCCCTGGGAGGGGTCAAGGGAGACCCAGTACTTC
CDR3: CASSPDPWEGSRETQYF

D: NA
V: TRBV6-4
J: TRBJ1-6
size: NA
length: 13
DNA: TGTGCCAGCAGTGACTCAGACAATTCACCCCTCCACTTT
CDR3: CASSDSDNSPLHF

D: NA
V: TRBV7-9
J: TRBJ2-7
size: NA
length: 14
DNA: TGTGCCAGCACACCCCCCGGGAGAACCTACGAGCAGTACTTC
CDR3: CASTPPGRTYEQYF

D: NA
V: TRBV30
J: TRBJ1-1
size: NA
length: 12
DNA: TGTGCCTGGAGTGTAACAGGGAAAGAAGCTTTCTTT
CDR3: CAWSVTGKEAFF

D: NA
V: TRBV10-1
J: TRBJ2-7
size: NA
length: 13
DNA: TGCGCCAGCAGTGAGTCGGACTCCTACGAGCAGTACTTC
CDR3: CASSESDSYEQYF

D: TRBD1
V: TRBV6-5
J: TRBJ1-2
size: NA
length: 14
DNA: TGTGCCAGCAGCCGTTCGGGACAGGCCTATGGCTACACCTTC
CDR3: CASSRSGQAYGYTF

D: NA
V: TRBV3-1/TRBV3-2
J: TRBJ1-4
size: NA
length: 21
DNA: TGTGCCAGCAGCCAGATAAGAGCGGGACTTCCCTACGCGGGAACTAATGAAAAACTGTTTTTT
CDR3: CASSQIRAGLPYAGTNEKLFF

D: NA
V: TRBV2
J: TRBJ2-2
size: NA
length: 14
DNA: TGTGCCAGCAGTGTATTGGGGAACACCGGGGAGCTGTTTTTT
CDR3: CASSVLGNTGELFF

D: NA
V: TRBV7-9
J: TRBJ1-3
size: NA
length: 13
DNA: TGTGCCATCCCGGAGGCAGCTGGAAACACCATATATTTT
CDR3: CAIPEAAGNTIYF

D: NA
V: TRBV3-1/TRBV3-2
J: TRBJ1-1
size: NA
length: 12
DNA: TGTGCCAGCAGTCGGGTCAACACTGAAGCTTTCTTT
CDR3: CASSRVNTEAFF

D: NA
V: TRBV19
J: TRBJ1-5
size: NA
length: 16
DNA: TGTGCCAGTAGTTCGGGTCGACAGGTCAACAATCAGCCCCAGCATTTT
CDR3: CASSSGRQVNNQPQHF

D: TRBD1
V: TRBV7-6
J: TRBJ2-3
size: NA
length: 16
DNA: TGTGCCAGCAGCTTAGCTGTGACAGGGGAGGCGGATACGCAGTATTTT
CDR3: CASSLAVTGEADTQYF

D: NA
V: TRBV19
J: TRBJ1-2
size: NA
length: 12
DNA: TGTGCCAGTAGTATACGGTGGAGCGGCTACACCTTC
CDR3: CASSIRWSGYTF